Shown below are 15 T cell receptor beta chains from a single sample sequenced in a study of technical replicates of blood from several donors. Clones were sequenced by immunoSEQ multiplex PCR, and TCRdb holds only the in-frame ones, with some missing. Here the sample spans roughly 80,000 clones, about 92% being singletons. Sequencing was done on a sample of T cells isolated from PBMCs. These receptors were collected from a human donor in good health.

Only one count was recorded for this clone. The rearrangement links TRBV10-2 to TRBJ2-5; 7 bases agree with TRBD2. V lost 0 bases and J lost 1; bases outside the gene matches: 2. In germline, CDR1 is WSHSY, CDR2 SAAADI. The CDR3 runs to 15 residues. CDR3 loop: CASSESGLGQETQYF. The CDR3 DNA reads as TGCGCCAGCAGTGAGTCAGGACTAGGCCAAGAGACCCAGTACTTC.

The rearrangement links TRBV4-3 to TRBJ1-5, with D maybe TRBD1 (5 bases). The V gene's germline CDR1 is LGHNA and CDR2 YSLEER. The CDR3 extends over 14 amino acids. The V and J ends lost 4 bases and 7 bases respectively, with 14 bases between them. The CDR3 here is CASSPRDLGQPQHF. CDR3 in DNA: TGCGCCAGCAGCCCGCGGGACCTAGGGCAGCCCCAGCATTTT.

The rearrangement joins TRBV25-1 to TRBJ1-1; tentative D call: TRBD1 (6 bases). This CDR3 contains 14 residues. Germline V lookup: CDR1 MGHDK, CDR2 SYGVNS. Between the trimmed V and J ends, which lost 4 bases and 3 bases, there was a span of 12 bases. CDR3: CASSGIRGDTEAFF. The CDR3 bases are TGTGCCAGCAGTGGGATCAGGGGCGACACTGAAGCTTTCTTT. The whole variable domain, filled in from reference TRBV25-1 and TRBJ1-1, reads EADIYQTPRYLVIGTGKKITLECSQTMGHDKMYWYQQDPGMELHLIHYSYGVNSTEKGDLSSESTVSRIRTEHFPLTLESARPSHTSQYLCASSGIRGDTEAFFGQGTRLTVV.

The rearrangement uses TRBV29-1 and TRBJ1-1; perhaps TRBD1 as D (6 bases). The germline V and J ends were trimmed by 4 bases and 6 bases, with 9 bases remaining between them. The CDR3 is 11 amino acids. CDR1 SQVTM and CDR2 ANQGSEA come from the germline V gene. CDR3 residues: CSVAGGSEAFF. CDR3 DNA sequence: TGCAGCGTTGCGGGGGGCTCTGAAGCTTTCTTT.

The V gene is TRBV6-1, the J gene TRBJ2-7; D might be TRBD2 (5 bases). Germline CDR1 is MNHNS and CDR2 is SASEGT. This CDR3 has 14 amino acids. Trimming stripped 6 bases from V and 8 bases from J, with 20 bases between. CDR3 sequence (DNA): TGTGCCAGCAGGCGGGCGTCCCCGGCGTACCAGCAGTACTTC. Its protein is CASRRASPAYQQYF.

V usage is TRBV6-5 and J usage is TRBJ2-1, with D tentatively TRBD2 (6 bases). V was clipped by 7 bases and J by 7 bases, with 8 bases between them. The CDR3 has 11 amino acids. The germline CDR1 and CDR2 sequences are MNHEY and SVGAGI. CDR3 nucleotide sequence: TGTGCCAGCACCCGGGGGAATGAGCAGTTCTTC. Translation: CASTRGNEQFF.

The chain couples TRBV6-1 to TRBJ2-7, with TRBD2 matching 7 bases. V shed 6 bases and J 6 bases; nucleotides not matched to a gene: 11. Germline assignment: CDR1 MNHNS and CDR2 SASEGT. The CDR3 sequence is 14 residues long. The CDR3 nucleotides read TGTGCCAGCAGGGCTCCCGGGGGGTACTTCGAGCAGTACTTC. Amino acids: CASRAPGGYFEQYF.

This chain joins TRBV29-1 and TRBJ2-5, with a tentative D call TRBD2 (6 bases). With 3 bases removed from V and 2 bases from J, the gap between germline ends came to 10 bases. The V gene's germline CDR1 is SQVTM and CDR2 ANQGSEA. The CDR3 is 13 amino acids. CDR3 amino acids: CSVDSAGQETQYF. The CDR3 region has the DNA TGCAGCGTTGATTCGGCGGGACAAGAGACCCAGTACTTC.

V usage is TRBV4-3 and J usage is TRBJ2-7; possible D gene TRBD2, 5 bases. CDR1 and CDR2 from the germline V gene are LGHNA and YSLEER. V was pared by 0 bases and J by 5 bases, with 14 bases between. The CDR3 spans 15 residues. Written as DNA, the CDR3 is TGCGCCAGCAGCCAAGAACCCGAGGGTGTAGACGAGCAGTACTTC. Translated, it gives CASSQEPEGVDEQYF.

The genes are TRBV5-1 and TRBJ2-1, with D tentatively TRBD1 (6 bases). The length of the CDR3 is 16 residues. Germline values: CDR1 SGHRS, CDR2 YFSETQ. Trimming removed 2 bases from V and 0 bases from J, with 12 bases in between. CDR3 sequence: CASSFLQGSSYNEQFF. The CDR3, as DNA: TGCGCCAGCAGCTTTCTACAGGGAAGCTCCTACAATGAGCAGTTCTTC. Filled out from reference TRBV5-1 and TRBJ2-1, the complete variable domain reads KAGVTQTPRYLIKTRGQQVTLSCSPISGHRSVSWYQQTPGQGLQFLFEYFSETQRNKGNFPGRFSGRQFSNSRSEMNVSTLELGDSALYLCASSFLQGSSYNEQFFGPGTRLTVL.

The V call is TRBV18, the J call TRBJ2-3; the match to TRBD2 covers 10 bases. The CDR3 spans 16 residues. V was pared by 1 base and J by 5 bases, with 6 bases of the junction left unmatched. Germline assignment: CDR1 KGHSH and CDR2 LQKENI. The DNA for the CDR3 is TGTGCCAGCTCACCACAAGCGGGAGGGCTCGGAGATACGCAGTATTTT. This codes for CASSPQAGGLGDTQYF.

The V call is TRBV4-1, the J call TRBJ1-2; D remains unclear. Trimming removed 1 base at V and 4 bases at J, with 13 bases between. The CDR3 has 15 amino acids. Germline assignment: CDR1 MGHRA and CDR2 YSYEKL. CDR3 sequence (DNA): TGCGCCAGCAGCCAAGCCGCGGGGATTGGCTATGGCTACACCTTC. Its protein is CASSQAAGIGYGYTF.

V gene TRBV5-4 combines with J gene TRBJ1-2; D is ambiguous. This CDR3 comprises 13 residues. Between the trimmed V and J ends, which lost 4 bases and 6 bases, there was a span of 13 bases. The germline V gene encodes CDR1 SGHNT and CDR2 YYREEE (reference sequence). CDR3 nucleotide sequence: TGTGCCAGCAGCATCGGGGAGGTTCATGGCTACACCTTC. It encodes CASSIGEVHGYTF.

As DNA, the CDR3 is TGTGCCAGCAGCGTCATGCTAGCGGGAGCCTACAATGAGCAGTTCTTC. It encodes CASSVMLAGAYNEQFF. The rearrangement joins TRBV9 to TRBJ2-1, with TRBD2 matching over 10 bases. Per germline, CDR1 SGDLS and CDR2 YYNGEE. The CDR3 is 16 residues long. J gave up 2 bases and V 2 bases, and 4 bases lay outside the gene matches.

The chain employs TRBV5-6 and TRBJ1-1; D is uncertain. V lost 2 bases and J 3 bases, leaving 5 bases between the germline ends. In germline, CDR1 is SGHDT, CDR2 YYEEEE. The length of the CDR3 is 12 residues. CDR3 loop: CASSFPYTEAFF. In DNA form, the CDR3 reads TGTGCCAGCAGCTTTCCCTACACTGAAGCTTTCTTT.